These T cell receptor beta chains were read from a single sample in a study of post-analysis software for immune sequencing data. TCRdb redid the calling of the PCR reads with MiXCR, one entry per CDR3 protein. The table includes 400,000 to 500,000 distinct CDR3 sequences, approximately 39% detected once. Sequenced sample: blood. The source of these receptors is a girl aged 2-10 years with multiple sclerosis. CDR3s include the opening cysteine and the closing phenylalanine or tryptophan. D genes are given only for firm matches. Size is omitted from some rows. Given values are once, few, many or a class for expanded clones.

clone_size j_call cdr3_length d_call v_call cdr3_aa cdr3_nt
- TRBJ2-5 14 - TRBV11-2 CASSTGQTEETQYF TGTGCCAGCAGCACCGGACAGACCGAAGAGACCCAGTACTTC
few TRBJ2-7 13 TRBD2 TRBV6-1 CAGRSGNVYEQYF TGTGCCGGCAGAAGCGGGAACGTGTACGAGCAGTACTTC
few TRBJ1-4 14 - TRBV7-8 CASSAAGVNEKLFF TGTGCCAGCAGCGCTGCGGGGGTTAATGAAAAACTGTTTTTT
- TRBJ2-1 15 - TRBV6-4 CASSEGSASYNEQFF TGTGCCAGCAGTGAGGGGTCGGCTAGCTACAATGAGCAGTTCTTC
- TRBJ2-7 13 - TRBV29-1 CSVDRGLSGEQYF TGCAGCGTGGATAGGGGTCTCTCGGGCGAGCAGTACTTC
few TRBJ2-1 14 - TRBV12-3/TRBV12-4 CASTTQGSYNEQFF TGTGCCAGCACAACCCAGGGGTCCTACAATGAGCAGTTCTTC
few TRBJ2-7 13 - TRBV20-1 CSATGRKAYEQYF TGCAGTGCCACGGGACGGAAGGCCTACGAGCAGTACTTC
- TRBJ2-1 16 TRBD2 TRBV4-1 CASSQTPGLAGNEQFF TGCGCCAGCAGCCAGACGCCGGGACTAGCGGGGAATGAGCAGTTCTTC
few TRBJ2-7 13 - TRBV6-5 CASIAREAYEQYF TGTGCCAGCATAGCGAGGGAGGCCTACGAGCAGTACTTC
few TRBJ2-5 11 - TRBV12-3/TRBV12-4 CASSSIETQYF TGTGCCAGCAGTTCTATAGAGACCCAGTACTTC
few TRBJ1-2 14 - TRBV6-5 CASSSRARDYGYTF TGTGCCAGCAGTTCCCGGGCCCGGGACTATGGCTACACCTTC
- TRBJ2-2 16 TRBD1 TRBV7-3 CASSFTGGMNAGELFF TGTGCCAGCAGCTTCACAGGGGGCATGAACGCCGGGGAGCTGTTTTTT
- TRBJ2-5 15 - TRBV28 CASSSIGYRGETQYF TGTGCCAGCAGTTCAATCGGGTACCGGGGTGAGACCCAGTACTTC